The 4 T cell receptor beta chains below come from one sample, sequenced in a study of blood T cell repertoires in COVID-19. Some clones are missing from TCRdb's copy, which holds only in-frame ones; the method was immunoSEQ multiplex PCR. The table shows 250,000 to 350,000 clones, with approximately 86% occurring only once. The specimen sequenced was peripheral blood. These TCRs come from a woman in her 70s with COVID-19, enrolled during active disease.

J is TRBJ2-1 and V is TRBV6-5; 10 nucleotides align to TRBD2. After removal of 11 bases from V and 7 bases from J, the junction contained 11 bases not matched to a gene. The germline V gene encodes CDR1 MNHEY and CDR2 SVGAGI. The CDR3 has 14 residues. DNA of the CDR3: TGTGCCCTCGTGAAAGCGGGGGGGAGAAATGAGCAGTTCTTC. Amino acid sequence: CALVKAGGRNEQFF.

The chain joins TRBV23-1 to TRBJ2-7, with TRBD1 matching over 8 bases. TRBV23-1 is treated as an ORF (open reading frame) with a function not yet certain. Trimming at V came to 4 bases and at J to 2 bases, leaving 4 bases not matched to a gene. The CDR3 contains 14 residues. The CDR3 DNA is TGCGCCAGCAGTCGGGCGGGACAGGCCTACGAGCAGTACTTC. Translated, it gives CASSRAGQAYEQYF.

The chain combines TRBV9 with TRBJ2-1; 10 positions match TRBD2. The junction had 8 bases not matched to a gene; V was cut back by 3 bases and J by 14 bases. This CDR3 has 13 amino acids. Germline loops: CDR1 SGDLS, CDR2 YYNGEE. Here the CDR3 DNA reads TGTGCCAGCAGCGCAAGCCCAACTAGCGGGGAGTTCTTC. It encodes CASSASPTSGEFF. Full variable domain (outside the CDR3, taken from reference TRBV9 and TRBJ2-1): DSGVTQTPKHLITATGQRVTLRCSPRSGDLSVYWYQQSLDQGLQFLIQYYNGEERAKGNILERFSAQQFPDLHSELNLSSLELGDSALYFCASSASPTSGEFFGPGTRLTVL.

The rearrangement uses TRBV5-1 and TRBJ2-3, with 9 bases aligning to TRBD2. CDR3 size: 17 residues. V dropped 1 base and J dropped 1; count of bases not matched to a gene: 7. In germline, CDR1 is SGHRS, CDR2 YFSETQ. The CDR3, as DNA: TGCGCCAGCAGCTTGCGGCGCGGGGGGGTTGGCACAGATACGCAGTATTTT. Its protein is CASSLRRGGVGTDTQYF.